Presented here are 8 T cell receptor beta chains from one specimen sequenced in a study of blood T cell repertoires in COVID-19. Measured with immunoSEQ multiplex PCR; TCRdb has only the in-frame clones, and not every one. The sample yields almost 250,000 clones, 85% seen once. Input material: PBMCs or T cells enriched from blood (not recorded which). Receptors originate from a woman aged 45 to 65 with acute COVID-19.

The V gene is TRBV27, the J gene TRBJ1-1; 7 bases map to TRBD1. Germline loops: CDR1 MNHEY, CDR2 SMNVEV (reference sequence). This CDR3 has 13 amino acids. V lost 4 bases, J lost 5 bases, and 4 bases stayed unmatched. The CDR3 region has the DNA TGTGCCAGCAGTTCCTCCAGGGGGACTGAAGCTTTCTTT. Residues: CASSSSRGTEAFF.

The chain links TRBV5-1 to TRBJ2-6; the D is unclear. CDR3 size: 15 residues. V was trimmed by 2 bases and J by 3 bases, leaving 9 bases between them. Looked up from germline, CDR1 is SGHRS and CDR2 is YFSETQ. The CDR3 bases are TGCGCCAGCAGCTTACCCCTTAGTGGGGCCAACGTCCTGACTTTC. Protein product: CASSLPLSGANVLTF. The complete variable domain, with remaining parts taken from reference TRBV5-1 and TRBJ2-6, reads KAGVTQTPRYLIKTRGQQVTLSCSPISGHRSVSWYQQTPGQGLQFLFEYFSETQRNKGNFPGRFSGRQFSNSRSEMNVSTLELGDSALYLCASSLPLSGANVLTFGAGSRLTVL.

This chain joins TRBV6-5 and TRBJ1-1, with D maybe TRBD1 (6 bases). Germline V CDR1 and CDR2: MNHEY, SVGAGI. V was pared by 1 base and J by 2 bases, with 14 bases between. The CDR3 runs 16 residues. DNA of the CDR3: TGTGCCAGCAGTTACTTTTCCCCAGGGGCAAACACTGAAGCTTTCTTT. It yields the protein CASSYFSPGANTEAFF.

V and J are TRBV7-9 and TRBJ1-6, with a possible D match to TRBD1 (5 bases). This CDR3 contains 14 residues. V lost 6 bases, J lost 5 bases, and 11 bases lay in between. Germline V gene lookup returns CDR1 SEHNR and CDR2 FQNEAQ (reference sequence). CDR3 DNA sequence: TGTGCCAGCAGGCCCCCAGGGAATAATTCACCCCTCCACTTT. Encoded protein: CASRPPGNNSPLHF.

The chain joins TRBV3-1 (or the pseudogene TRBV3-2) to TRBJ2-5; TRBD2 is a possible D gene (5 bases). Trimming stripped 6 bases from V and 2 bases from J, with 13 bases between. CDR1 and CDR2 from the germline V gene are LGHDT and YNNKEL (reference sequence). This CDR3 has 14 residues. The CDR3 loop reads CASSFFAGQETQYF. The CDR3 DNA follows: TGTGCCAGCAGTTTTTTTGCGGGTCAAGAGACCCAGTACTTC.

The V and J genes are TRBV5-1 and TRBJ1-1; D possibly corresponds to TRBD1 (5 bases). CDR1 and CDR2 from the germline V gene are SGHRS and YFSETQ. Trimming cost V 8 bases and J 4 bases, with 15 bases left between them. There are 13 residues in the CDR3. This chain's CDR3 is CASYSRVGTEAFF. In DNA form, the CDR3 reads TGCGCCAGTTACTCCAGGGTTGGCACTGAAGCTTTCTTT.

The chain uses TRBV6-6 and TRBJ1-5; 8 bases fit TRBD1. CDR1 and CDR2 (germline): MNHNY, SVGAGI (reference sequence). With 5 bases clipped from V and 2 bases from J, the junction kept 8 bases outside the gene matches. The length of the CDR3 is 16 residues. CDR3 nucleotides: TGTGCCAGCAGTCGAGCAGGGGGCTGGGGCAATCAGCCCCAGCATTTT. The encoded protein is CASSRAGGWGNQPQHF.

The genes are TRBV12-3 or TRBV12-4 and TRBJ1-4; D may be TRBD1 (6 bases). The ends were cut back, 5 bases at V and 8 bases at J, with 12 bases in the middle. This CDR3 contains 13 residues. The CDR3 DNA reads TGTGCCAGCAGTCCACAGGGACGGGAAAAACTGTTTTTT. Translation: CASSPQGREKLFF.